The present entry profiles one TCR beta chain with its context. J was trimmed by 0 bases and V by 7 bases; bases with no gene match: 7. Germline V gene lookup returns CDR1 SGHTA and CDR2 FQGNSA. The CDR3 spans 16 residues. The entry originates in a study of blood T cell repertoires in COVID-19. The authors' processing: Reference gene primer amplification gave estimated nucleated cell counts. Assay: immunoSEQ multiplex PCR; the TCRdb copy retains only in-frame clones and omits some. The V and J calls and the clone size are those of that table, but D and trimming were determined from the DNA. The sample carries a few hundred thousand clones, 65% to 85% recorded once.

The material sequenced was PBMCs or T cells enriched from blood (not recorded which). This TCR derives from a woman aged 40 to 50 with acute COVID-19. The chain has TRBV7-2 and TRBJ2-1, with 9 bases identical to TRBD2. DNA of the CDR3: TGTGCCAGCATTTCTAGCGGGGTAAGCTCCTACAATGAGCAGTTCTTC. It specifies CASISSGVSSYNEQFF.